The following is a T cell receptor (beta chain) sequence with its context. Antigen: not known. Use of 60 Vbeta and 13 Jbeta primers characterized the PCR. The protocol was immunoSEQ multiplex PCR, while the TCRdb copy is restricted to in-frame clones and leaves out a portion. Of 90,000 to 120,000 clones listed, around three quarters are singletons. The sample is drawn from a study of cytomegalovirus exposure and HLA in healthy donors. General observations from the study: The study assumed roughly uniform donor sequencing depth for presence/absence analyses. HLA alleles showed associations with 16,951 TCR beta sequences in a later analysis, at a 0.05 false discovery rate. Later analysis showed most CMV-associated TCR beta chains appearing HLA-restricted.

The source material was PBMCs. The sequence derives from a middle-aged woman in good health and CMV-seronegative.

The CDR3 DNA is TGTGCCAGCAGCTCCTCCGGGACAGCGAACAATGAGCAGTTCTTC. This encodes CASSSSGTANNEQFF. This chain connects TRBV7-2 to TRBJ2-1, with 7 positions matching TRBD1. Germline loops: CDR1 SGHTA, CDR2 FQGNSA. The CDR3 is 15 amino acids. V lost 4 bases and J lost 5; bases outside the gene matches: 8.